These T cell receptor beta chains were read from a single sample in a study of T cell repertoires in cytomegalovirus infection. Their cognate antigens are unknown. Via MiXCR, TCRdb re-called the reads, giving one row per CDR3 protein. The sample includes roughly 150,000 distinct CDR3 sequences, about a fifth of them seen just once. The source material was CD8+ T cells from cultured PBMCs, sampled from culture after CMV antigen stimulation. These receptor sequences come from a human donor in good health (CMV status not recorded). Some clones in this sample may be carry-over from other donors' samples. CDR3s include the opening cysteine and the closing phenylalanine or tryptophan. A D gene is named only where the DNA matches it firmly. Clone size, where shown, is once, few, many, or a class for clones that have expanded.

v_gene,d_gene,j_gene,abundance,CDR3aa,CDR3nt
TRBV28,.,TRBJ2-6,.,CASSTTPFGSGANVLTF,TGTGCCAGCAGTACAACTCCCTTTGGGTCAGGGGCCAACGTCCTGACTTTC
TRBV20-1,TRBD1,TRBJ1-5,.,CSAKDRDNQPQHF,TGCAGTGCAAAAGACAGGGACAATCAGCCCCAGCATTTT
TRBV6-1,TRBD1,TRBJ1-5,.,CASSEWTGAINQPQHF,TGTGCCAGCAGTGAATGGACAGGGGCGATCAATCAGCCCCAGCATTTT
TRBV30,.,TRBJ1-1,.,CAWTDRMNTEAFF,TGTGCCTGGACCGACAGGATGAACACTGAAGCTTTCTTT
TRBV12-3/TRBV12-4,.,TRBJ1-6,.,CASSLGSLNSPLHF,TGTGCCAGCAGTTTGGGCAGCTTAAATTCACCCCTCCACTTT
TRBV12-3/TRBV12-4,.,TRBJ2-7,.,CASSFQSEQYF,TGTGCCAGCAGTTTTCAGAGCGAGCAGTACTTC
TRBV14,TRBD2,TRBJ2-5,.,CASSQTGTSGRRETQYF,TGTGCCAGCAGCCAAACAGGGACTAGCGGGAGGAGAGAGACCCAGTACTTC
TRBV15,.,TRBJ1-4,few,CATSRFGHSGNEKLFF,TGTGCCACCAGCAGATTCGGACACTCGGGCAATGAAAAACTGTTTTTT
TRBV4-1,.,TRBJ1-6,once,CASSQEGDMYNSPLHF,TGCGCCAGCAGCCAAGAGGGAGACATGTATAATTCACCCCTCCACTTT
TRBV12-3/TRBV12-4,TRBD1,TRBJ1-1,few,CASSLGSGGFAEAFF,TGTGCCAGCAGTTTAGGGTCAGGGGGCTTCGCTGAAGCTTTCTTT
TRBV12-3/TRBV12-4,TRBD1,TRBJ1-4,.,CASTNRAGGVELFF,TGTGCCAGCACCAATCGGGCAGGGGGCGTAGAACTGTTTTTT
TRBV6-1,.,TRBJ1-2,.,CASSALGDQGYGYTF,TGTGCCAGCAGCGCCCTCGGGGACCAGGGGTATGGCTACACCTTC
TRBV6-1,.,TRBJ2-7,.,CASSDGGGGRSYEQYF,TGTGCCAGCAGTGACGGGGGAGGGGGCCGGTCGTACGAGCAGTACTTC
TRBV7-2,.,TRBJ2-1,.,CASREQFF,TGTGCCAGCAGGGAGCAGTTCTTC
TRBV12-3/TRBV12-4,TRBD1,TRBJ2-6,many,CASRGLGTGRSGANVLTF,TGTGCCAGCAGGGGGCTAGGGACAGGCCGCTCTGGGGCCAACGTCCTGACTTTC
TRBV6-8,TRBD1,TRBJ1-6,few,CASSIRDSSYNSPLHF,TGTGCCAGCAGTATCCGGGACAGCTCCTATAATTCACCCCTCCACTTT
TRBV6-8,.,TRBJ1-5,.,CASSYSGGGQPQHF,TGTGCCAGCAGTTACTCAGGGGGAGGTCAGCCCCAGCATTTT
TRBV7-2,.,TRBJ1-1,few,CASSPGQPWRNTEAFF,TGTGCCAGCAGCCCTGGTCAGCCCTGGAGGAACACTGAAGCTTTCTTT
TRBV20-1,TRBD1,TRBJ2-1,few,CSARVMGPGQGLWVNEQFF,TGCAGTGCTAGAGTGATGGGACCCGGACAGGGGCTTTGGGTGAATGAGCAGTTCTTC
TRBV12-3/TRBV12-4,.,TRBJ2-7,.,CASSLRRGLYEQYF,TGTGCCAGCAGTTTAAGGCGGGGACTCTACGAGCAGTACTTC
TRBV11-2,.,TRBJ2-5,few,CASSPEPSGYETQYF,TGTGCCAGCAGCCCCGAACCCTCCGGGTACGAGACCCAGTACTTC
TRBV7-2,.,TRBJ1-1,many,CASSLVPANTEAFF,TGTGCCAGCAGCTTAGTTCCGGCGAACACTGAAGCTTTCTTT